These 29 T cell receptor beta chains were sequenced from one sample in a study of blood T cell repertoires in COVID-19. The repertoire was sequenced with immunoSEQ multiplex PCR; TCRdb's copy has only in-frame clones and lacks some. The data contain about 140,000 clones, around 82% of them singletons. The material sequenced was PBMCs or T cells enriched from blood (not recorded which). The receptors come from a woman aged 45 to 65 who had recovered from COVID-19.

This clone was seen only a few times. The chain couples TRBV27 to TRBJ2-5; tentative D call: TRBD1 (5 bases). The CDR3 is 14 residues long. Trimming shortened V by 7 bases and J by 4 bases, and 16 bases separated the two germline ends. Germline loops: CDR1 MNHEY, CDR2 SMNVEV (reference sequence). The CDR3 is CASTPVGPSETQYF. In DNA, the CDR3 is TGTGCCAGCACCCCCGTGGGGCCTTCAGAGACCCAGTACTTC.

The V and J genes are TRBV5-1 and TRBJ1-2; 7 positions agree with TRBD1. The J segment lost 4 bases and the V segment lost 0 bases, leaving 0 bases of the junction unmatched. The CDR3 runs 13 residues. The germline V gene encodes CDR1 SGHRS and CDR2 YFSETQ. Here the CDR3 reads CASSLGDSYGYTF. The CDR3 DNA is TGCGCCAGCAGCTTGGGGGACAGCTATGGCTACACCTTC.

The rearrangement links TRBV12-3 or TRBV12-4 to TRBJ2-5; TRBD1 is a possible D gene (6 bases). Trimming took 5 bases from V and 7 from J, leaving 14 bases between them. The CDR3 has 13 residues. The CDR3 sequence is CASSTTGSLTQYF. In DNA form, the CDR3 reads TGTGCCAGCAGTACAACAGGGTCCCTGACCCAGTACTTC.

This clone was seen only a few times. This rearrangement joins TRBV7-2 to TRBJ2-7; 10 positions match TRBD1. The trim removed 5 bases at V and 3 bases at J, leaving 4 bases unmatched. Germline CDR1 is SGHTA and CDR2 is FQGNSA. The CDR3 loop spans 14 amino acids. The CDR3 spells CASSQTGGLYEQYV. Written as DNA, the CDR3 is TGTGCCAGCAGCCAGACAGGGGGCCTCTACGAGCAGTACGTC.

The chain recombines TRBV27 with TRBJ2-5; 9 bases are a match to TRBD2. V shed 5 bases and J 4 bases; nucleotides not matched to a gene: 5. This CDR3 region has 14 residues. CDR1 is MNHEY, CDR2 SMNVEV, per germline (reference sequence). The CDR3 sequence is CASSRPGLAETQYF. CDR3 DNA: TGTGCCAGCAGTCGACCGGGACTAGCAGAGACCCAGTACTTC.

There are a few counts of this clone. This CDR3 is CASSQGDPGTGYGYTF. The CDR3, as DNA: TGTGCCAGCAGCCAAGGGGATCCCGGGACAGGATATGGCTACACCTTC. The chain joins TRBV3-1 (or the pseudogene TRBV3-2) to TRBJ1-2, with 8 bases aligning to TRBD1. Losses at the gene ends were 1 base for V and 5 bases for J; bases not matched to a gene: 9. Germline V gene data show CDR1 as LGHDT and CDR2 as YNNKEL (reference sequence). The CDR3 covers 16 residues.

The CDR3, as DNA: TGTGCCAGCAGCCCCTCCGGACAGTACGAGCAGTACTTC. Translation gives CASSPSGQYEQYF. This chain joins TRBV3-1 (or the pseudogene TRBV3-2) and TRBJ2-7, with TRBD1 as a possible D gene (6 bases). The CDR3 totals 13 residues. The germline V gene has CDR1 LGHDT and CDR2 YNNKEL (reference sequence). Trimming removed 4 bases at V and 4 bases at J, with 11 bases between.

The chain recombines TRBV27 with TRBJ2-1; 10 nucleotides align to TRBD2. Trimming took 2 bases from V and 0 from J; bases not matched to a gene: 4. This CDR3 has 17 amino acids. Germline V lookup: CDR1 MNHEY, CDR2 SMNVEV (reference sequence). The CDR3 sequence: CASSLELAGLSYNEQFF. CDR3 coding DNA: TGTGCCAGCAGTTTAGAACTAGCGGGGCTCTCCTACAATGAGCAGTTCTTC.

The V and J genes are TRBV5-1 and TRBJ1-1; weak D call: TRBD1 (6 bases). This CDR3 spans 14 amino acids. With 0 bases removed from V and 2 bases from J, the gap between germline ends came to 8 bases. Germline V lookup: CDR1 SGHRS, CDR2 YFSETQ. The CDR3 DNA is TGCGCCAGCAGCTTGGGGGACACAAACACTGAAGCTTTCTTT. It yields the protein CASSLGDTNTEAFF.

The CDR3 DNA reads as TGCGCCAGCAGCCAGGGTACCCGGGGTCAGCCCCAGCATTTT. Translated: CASSQGTRGQPQHF. The chain couples TRBV4-1 to TRBJ1-5, with D unresolved. Germline CDR1 MGHRA, CDR2 YSYEKL. V was clipped by 3 bases and J by 6 bases, with 12 bases between them. The CDR3 is made up of 14 amino acids.

This sequence joins TRBV28 and TRBJ1-5; no clear D gene. The CDR3 runs 11 residues. Trimming removed 5 bases from V and 4 bases from J, with 3 bases in between. Germline values: CDR1 MDHEN, CDR2 SYDVKM. The CDR3 sequence: CASSLNQPQHF. CDR3 sequence (DNA): TGTGCCAGCAGTCTGAATCAGCCCCAGCATTTT. Full variable domain (outside the CDR3, taken from reference TRBV28 and TRBJ1-5): DVKVTQSSRYLVKRTGEKVFLECVQDMDHENMFWYRQDPGLGLRLIYFSYDVKMKEKGDIPEGYSVSREKKERFSLILESASTNQTSMYLCASSLNQPQHFGDGTRLSIL.

This clone was seen at least ten times. The chain carries TRBV28 and TRBJ2-3, with D perhaps matching TRBD1 (6 bases). This CDR3 has 14 residues. The germline gives CDR1 MDHEN, CDR2 SYDVKM. Trimming shortened V by 7 bases and J by 4 bases, and 15 bases separated the two germline ends. CDR3 loop: CASTILQGPDTQYF. The DNA of the CDR3 is TGTGCCAGCACTATATTACAGGGCCCAGATACGCAGTATTTT.

V gene TRBV7-2 combines with J gene TRBJ2-7; no clear D. Trimming pared 6 bases from V and 3 bases from J, leaving 12 bases between. The V gene's germline CDR1 is SGHTA and CDR2 FQGNSA. CDR3 length equals 13 residues. The CDR3 DNA reads as TGTGCCAGCAGTTCTGACACAAACTACGAGCAGTACTTC. Protein sequence: CASSSDTNYEQYF.

The J gene is TRBJ1-3, the V gene TRBV20-1, with D hard to call. V gave up 6 bases and J gave up 4 bases, with 7 bases separating them. From germline, CDR1 is DFQATT and CDR2 SNEGSKA (reference sequence). There are 11 residues in the CDR3. CDR3 amino acids: CSAQQGNTIYF. DNA of the CDR3: TGCAGTGCGCAACAGGGAAACACCATATATTTT.

The chain joins TRBV2 to TRBJ2-3, with TRBD1 as a possible D gene (7 bases). Trimming cost V 8 bases and J 4 bases, with 19 bases left between them. CDR3 size: 15 residues. Germline values: CDR1 SNHLY, CDR2 FYNNEI. CDR3 nucleotide sequence: TGTGCCAGCGAGGGGGCGGGGTTTGGCGCAGATACGCAGTATTTT. It translates to CASEGAGFGADTQYF.

The CDR3 DNA follows: TGTGCCAGCAGCTTATATCGGGAGAATGAAAAACTGTTTTTT. This translates into CASSLYRENEKLFF. This chain links TRBV11-2 with TRBJ1-4; no clear D gene. The V gene's germline CDR1 is SGHAT and CDR2 FQNNGV. V was cut by 2 bases and J by 5 bases, with 9 bases left in between. This CDR3 has 14 residues. The whole variable domain, filled in from reference TRBV11-2 and TRBJ1-4, reads EAGVAQSPRYKIIEKRQSVAFWCNPISGHATLYWYQQILGQGPKLLIQFQNNGVVDDSQLPKDRFSAERLKGVDSTLKIQPAKLEDSAVYLCASSLYRENEKLFFGSGTQLSVL.

This sequence joins TRBV5-1 and TRBJ1-1; no reliable D call. V was pared by 0 bases and J by 4 bases, with 10 bases between. This CDR3 comprises 14 residues. Germline V lookup: CDR1 SGHRS, CDR2 YFSETQ. The CDR3 region has the DNA TGCGCCAGCAGCTTGGAGCTATCTAGCACTGAAGCTTTCTTT. It specifies CASSLELSSTEAFF.

This sequence joins TRBV13 and TRBJ1-2, with 12 positions matching TRBD1. The V and J ends lost 5 bases and 4 bases, in that order; junction bases with no gene match: 5. The CDR3 spans 15 residues. Germline lookup yields CDR1 PRHDT and CDR2 FYEKMQ (reference sequence). As DNA, the CDR3 is TGTGCCAGCAGCAACTGGGACAGGGGGCCCTATGGCTACACCTTC. Its translation: CASSNWDRGPYGYTF. Variable domain in full (rest from reference TRBV13 and TRBJ1-2): AAGVIQSPRHLIKEKRETATLKCYPIPRHDTVYWYQQGPGQDPQFLISFYEKMQSDKGSIPDRFSAQQFSDYHSELNMSSLELGDSALYFCASSNWDRGPYGYTFGSGTRLTVV.

In its sample, this clone was seen a few times. The genes are TRBV18 and TRBJ2-1; 8 nucleotides match TRBD1. This CDR3 spans 13 amino acids. Germline V lookup: CDR1 KGHSH, CDR2 LQKENI. V lost 3 bases to trimming and J lost 8 bases; unmatched junction nucleotides: 3. This chain's CDR3 is CASSPLQGDEQFF. The CDR3 DNA is TGTGCCAGCTCACCTCTACAGGGGGATGAGCAGTTCTTC.

The rearrangement joins TRBV5-6 to TRBJ1-1; possible D gene TRBD1, 6 bases. This CDR3 spans 15 amino acids. Germline CDR1 reads SGHDT; CDR2 reads YYEEEE. Trimming stripped 4 bases from V and 7 bases from J, with 20 bases between. This chain's CDR3 is CASSGPGGAIFEAFF. DNA for the CDR3: TGTGCCAGCAGCGGACCGGGGGGCGCTATCTTTGAAGCTTTCTTT.

This clone appeared once. The chain joins TRBV11-2 to TRBJ2-2, with D perhaps TRBD1 (6 bases). The ends were cut back, 3 bases at V and 4 bases at J, with 9 bases in the middle. This CDR3 has 14 residues. CDR1 and CDR2 from the germline V gene are SGHAT and FQNNGV. CDR3 sequence: CASSFGQITGELFF. The CDR3 DNA is TGTGCCAGCAGCTTCGGACAGATCACCGGGGAGCTGTTTTTT.

The J gene is TRBJ2-5, the V gene TRBV10-3, with TRBD1 as a possible D gene (7 bases). V lost 4 bases and J lost 5, with 11 bases in between. Germline CDR1 and CDR2: ENHRY and SYGVKD. This CDR3 has 13 residues. The CDR3 nucleotides are TGTGCCATCAGTGTGGAGGGGGCCGAGACCCAGTACTTC. This gives the protein CAISVEGAETQYF.

This chain uses TRBV6-6 with TRBJ1-1; maybe TRBD1 (5 bases). The CDR3 has 16 amino acids. V was trimmed by 0 bases and J by 0 bases, leaving 11 bases between them. Germline V lookup: CDR1 MNHNY, CDR2 SVGAGI (reference sequence). In DNA form, the CDR3 reads TGTGCCAGCAGTTACTCTGGGGCGGGATTGAACACTGAAGCTTTCTTT. Translation: CASSYSGAGLNTEAFF.

The chain has TRBV28 and TRBJ1-1; D not certain. Germline V gives CDR1 MDHEN, CDR2 SYDVKM. The CDR3 length is 12 residues. V was trimmed by 3 bases and J by 4 bases, leaving 6 bases between them. As DNA, the CDR3 is TGTGCCAGCAGTTTGAGGAGCACTGAAGCTTTCTTT. This codes for CASSLRSTEAFF. The entire variable domain, with the rest obtained from reference TRBV28 and TRBJ1-1, is as follows: DVKVTQSSRYLVKRTGEKVFLECVQDMDHENMFWYRQDPGLGLRLIYFSYDVKMKEKGDIPEGYSVSREKKERFSLILESASTNQTSMYLCASSLRSTEAFFGQGTRLTVV.

This chain links TRBV10-3 with TRBJ1-1; 7 bases are a match to TRBD1. CDR1 and CDR2 from the germline V gene are ENHRY and SYGVKD. The CDR3 length is 16 residues. Trimming cost V 2 bases and J 6 bases; bases outside gene matches: 12. The CDR3 nucleotides are TGTGCCATCAGTGAGCGGAATCTACAGGGGCGCGCTGAAGCTTTCTTT. It yields the protein CAISERNLQGRAEAFF.

The genes are TRBV6-5 and TRBJ1-2, with D unclear. This CDR3 contains 14 residues. Germline V gene lookup returns CDR1 MNHEY and CDR2 SVGAGI. Trimming pared 3 bases from V and 7 bases from J, leaving 15 bases between. As DNA, the CDR3 is TGTGCCAGCAGTTATGAGTGGGGAGCAGGTGGCTACACCTTC. Its translation: CASSYEWGAGGYTF.

This clone has more than one count but fewer than ten. The chain has TRBV4-1 and TRBJ1-2; possibly TRBD1 for D (5 bases). V was pared by 0 bases and J by 2 bases, with 10 bases between. CDR3 size: 15 residues. Germline V gene data show CDR1 as MGHRA and CDR2 as YSYEKL. Here the CDR3 reads CASSQDPTVNYGYTF. The CDR3 DNA follows: TGCGCCAGCAGCCAAGATCCGACAGTAAACTATGGCTACACCTTC.

The V and J genes are TRBV27 and TRBJ1-2; TRBD1 aligns across 10 bases. Germline V gene lookup returns CDR1 MNHEY and CDR2 SMNVEV (reference sequence). This CDR3 has 16 residues. The V segment lost 0 bases and the J segment 4 bases; nucleotides outside the gene matches: 5. Here the CDR3 DNA reads TGTGCCAGCAGTTTATCACCGGGACAGGGGCCCTATGGCTACACCTTC. Translated: CASSLSPGQGPYGYTF.

The rearrangement joins TRBV5-1 to TRBJ2-2, with unresolved D. CDR3 length: 16 amino acids. Per the germline V gene, CDR1 is SGHRS and CDR2 is YFSETQ. The V gene lost 0 bases and the J gene lost 0 bases, with 9 bases spanning the gap. The CDR3 DNA reads TGCGCCAGCAGCTTGGGGGCCACTTCGAACACCGGGGAGCTGTTTTTT. It specifies CASSLGATSNTGELFF.